The 14 T cell receptor beta chains listed next were all sequenced from one sample in a study of CD8 T cells in Susac syndrome. Reverse transcription of about 0.45 to 1 ug RNA used random hexamers. TCRdb analysed the immunoSEQ multiplex PCR reads with MiXCR anew, one entry per CDR3 protein. The repertoire holds tens of thousands of distinct CDR3 sequences, roughly 90% seen once, with less than 0.6% in the top ten. Sequencing input: CD8+ T cells from PBMCs. These receptor sequences come from a human donor with multiple sclerosis.

The chain has TRBV12-3 or TRBV12-4 and TRBJ2-1; 12 positions agree with TRBD2. J gave up 8 bases and V 6 bases, and 5 bases lay outside the gene matches. The CDR3 spans 14 residues. The CDR3, as DNA: TGTGCCAGCAGCCGACTAGCGGGAGTCGATGAGCAGTTCTTC. It yields the protein CASSRLAGVDEQFF.

The chain joins TRBV19 to TRBJ1-5; D is possibly TRBD1 (6 bases). The V and J ends lost 3 bases and 7 bases respectively, with 16 bases between them. This CDR3 spans 15 amino acids. Germline V gene data show CDR1 as LNHDA and CDR2 as SQIVND (reference sequence). The CDR3 loop reads CASSMSQGIAQPQHF. DNA for the CDR3: TGTGCCAGTAGTATGTCACAGGGAATTGCGCAGCCCCAGCATTTT.

The chain recombines TRBV2 with TRBJ2-5, with 10 nucleotides matching TRBD2. V lost 6 bases to trimming and J lost 5 bases; unmatched junction nucleotides: 3. Germline V gene sequence: CDR1 SNHLY, CDR2 FYNNEI. The CDR3 loop spans 13 amino acids. CDR3 region: CASRDSGRETQYF. DNA of the CDR3: TGTGCCAGCAGGGATAGCGGGAGGGAGACCCAGTACTTC.

The chain is built from TRBV28 and TRBJ2-7; no clear D. Germline V gene data show CDR1 as MDHEN and CDR2 as SYDVKM. This CDR3 has 13 residues. V was clipped by 6 bases and J by 1 base, with 10 bases between them. The CDR3 here is CASSPLSSYEQYF. CDR3 coding DNA: TGTGCCAGCAGCCCCCTTTCGTCCTACGAGCAGTACTTC.

The genes are TRBV20-1 and TRBJ2-1; TRBD2 matches 13 bases. The CDR3 has 18 residues. In germline, CDR1 is DFQATT, CDR2 SNEGSKA (reference sequence). The V gene end was trimmed by 1 base and the J gene end by 0 bases; junction bases not matched to a gene: 6. CDR3 region: CSARALGLAGASYNEQFF. The CDR3 DNA reads TGCAGTGCTAGAGCCCTCGGACTAGCGGGGGCCTCCTACAATGAGCAGTTCTTC.

This chain connects TRBV6-2 or TRBV6-3 to TRBJ2-3; no firm D call. The CDR3 contains 18 residues. The germline V gene encodes CDR1 MNHEY and CDR2 SVGEGT. Between the trimmed V and J ends, which lost 0 bases and 2 bases, there was a span of 18 bases. CDR3 loop: CASSYSMVDRTPTDTQYF. The CDR3 nucleotides are TGTGCCAGCAGTTACTCGATGGTGGATCGAACCCCCACAGATACGCAGTATTTT.

This chain connects TRBV15 to TRBJ2-1; TRBD1 might be the D (5 bases). V was clipped by 9 bases and J by 1 base, with 10 bases between them. This CDR3 comprises 13 residues. CDR1 is LNHNV and CDR2 is YYDKDF in the germline V gene (reference sequence). The CDR3 is CATRSGSYNEQFF. Written as DNA, the CDR3 is TGTGCCACTCGATCAGGGTCCTACAATGAGCAGTTCTTC.

The rearrangement links TRBV11-2 to TRBJ2-7, with 8 bases identical to TRBD1. The germline V gene has CDR1 SGHAT and CDR2 FQNNGV. Losses at the gene ends were 4 bases for V and 0 bases for J; bases not matched to a gene: 5. This CDR3 has 15 residues. CDR3 protein: CASSYGQGSSYEQYF. CDR3 DNA sequence: TGTGCCAGCAGCTACGGACAGGGAAGCTCCTACGAGCAGTACTTC.

The chain uses TRBV11-2 and TRBJ2-7, with D unclear. The V gene's germline CDR1 is SGHAT and CDR2 FQNNGV. Trimming left V 5 bases short and J 1 base short, with 9 bases between. The CDR3 has 13 amino acids. The CDR3, as DNA: TGTGCCAGCAGCCCCGACTGGTCCTACGAGCAGTACTTC. The encoded protein is CASSPDWSYEQYF.

The chain couples TRBV29-1 to TRBJ2-2; D is undetermined. Germline-derived CDR1 and CDR2 are SQVTM and ANQGSEA. The CDR3 spans 10 residues. V lost 6 bases and J 6 bases, leaving 5 bases between the germline ends. The CDR3 sequence: CSVLSGELFF. As DNA, the CDR3 is TGCAGCGTACTCTCCGGGGAGCTGTTTTTT.

The chain recombines TRBV19 with TRBJ2-1; D not resolved. The CDR3 runs 12 residues. Germline V gene sequence: CDR1 LNHDA, CDR2 SQIVND (reference sequence). With 3 bases removed from V and 6 bases from J, the gap between germline ends came to 6 bases. The CDR3 DNA reads TGTGCCAGTAGTATGGTGCCCAATGAGCAGTTCTTC. Translated: CASSMVPNEQFF. The variable domain in full, with the rest retrieved from reference TRBV19 and TRBJ2-1, is DGGITQSPKYLFRKEGQNVTLSCEQNLNHDAMYWYRQDPGQGLRLIYYSQIVNDFQKGDIAEGYSVSREKKESFPLTVTSAQKNPTAFYLCASSMVPNEQFFGPGTRLTVL.

This CDR3 is CASSLEGVRAGELFF. The DNA of the CDR3 is TGCGCCAGCAGCTTGGAGGGGGTAAGGGCCGGGGAGCTGTTTTTT. The V and J genes are TRBV5-1 and TRBJ2-2; a possible D gene is TRBD1 (6 bases). Between the trimmed V and J ends, which lost 0 bases and 6 bases, there was a span of 12 bases. CDR1 SGHRS and CDR2 YFSETQ come from the germline V gene. The CDR3 spans 15 residues.

This chain connects TRBV19 to TRBJ1-5; TRBD1 aligns across 9 bases. V lost 7 bases, J lost 5 bases, and 9 bases stayed unmatched. Germline CDR1 and CDR2: LNHDA and SQIVND (reference sequence). This CDR3 region has 15 residues. CDR3: CASKTGGLGYQPQHF. DNA of the CDR3: TGTGCCAGTAAAACAGGGGGCCTCGGGTATCAGCCCCAGCATTTT. Full variable domain (outside the CDR3, taken from reference TRBV19 and TRBJ1-5): DGGITQSPKYLFRKEGQNVTLSCEQNLNHDAMYWYRQDPGQGLRLIYYSQIVNDFQKGDIAEGYSVSREKKESFPLTVTSAQKNPTAFYLCASKTGGLGYQPQHFGDGTRLSIL.

The CDR3 here is CASSFHRGQNEQFF. Here the CDR3 DNA reads TGTGCCAGCAGCTTTCACAGGGGTCAGAATGAGCAGTTCTTC. The chain uses TRBV7-9 and TRBJ2-1; 7 bases align to TRBD1. The CDR3 loop spans 14 amino acids. After removal of 3 bases from V and 7 bases from J, the junction contained 6 bases not matched to a gene. CDR1 is SEHNR, CDR2 FQNEAQ, per germline (reference sequence).